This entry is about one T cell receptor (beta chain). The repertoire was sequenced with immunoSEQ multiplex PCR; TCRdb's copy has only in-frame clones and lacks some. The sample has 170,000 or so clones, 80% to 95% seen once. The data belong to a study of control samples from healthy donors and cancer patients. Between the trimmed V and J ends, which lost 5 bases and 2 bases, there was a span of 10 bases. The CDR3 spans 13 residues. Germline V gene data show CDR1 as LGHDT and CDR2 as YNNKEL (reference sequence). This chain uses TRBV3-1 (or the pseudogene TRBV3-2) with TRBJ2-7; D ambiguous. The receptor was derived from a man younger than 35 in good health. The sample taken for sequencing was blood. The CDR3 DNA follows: TGTGCCAGCAGCTCCCCGCGCACCTACGAGCAGTACTTC. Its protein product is CASSSPRTYEQYF.